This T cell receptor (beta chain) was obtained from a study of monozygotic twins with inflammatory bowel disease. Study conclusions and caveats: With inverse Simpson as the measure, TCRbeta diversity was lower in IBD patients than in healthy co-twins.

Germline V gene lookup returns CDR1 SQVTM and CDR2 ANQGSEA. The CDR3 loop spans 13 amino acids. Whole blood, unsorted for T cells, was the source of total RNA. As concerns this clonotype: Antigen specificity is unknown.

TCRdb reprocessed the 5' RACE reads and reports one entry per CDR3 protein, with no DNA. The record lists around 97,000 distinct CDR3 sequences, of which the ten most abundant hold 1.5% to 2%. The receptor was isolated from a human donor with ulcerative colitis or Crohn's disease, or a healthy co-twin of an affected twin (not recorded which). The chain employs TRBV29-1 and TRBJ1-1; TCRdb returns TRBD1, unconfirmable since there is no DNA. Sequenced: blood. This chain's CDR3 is CSVEGGSYTEAFF.